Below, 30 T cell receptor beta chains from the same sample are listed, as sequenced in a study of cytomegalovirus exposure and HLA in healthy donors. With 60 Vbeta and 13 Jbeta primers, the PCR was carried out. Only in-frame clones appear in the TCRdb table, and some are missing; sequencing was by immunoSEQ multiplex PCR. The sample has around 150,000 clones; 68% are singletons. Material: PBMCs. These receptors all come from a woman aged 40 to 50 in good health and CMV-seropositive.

The CDR3 is CASSSLDRGLNSGNTIYF. The CDR3 bases are TGTGCCAGCAGCTCCCTCGACAGGGGCCTAAACTCTGGAAACACCATATATTTT. The chain links TRBV7-8 to TRBJ1-3; TRBD1 agrees at 8 bases. The CDR3 consists of 18 residues. CDR1 is SGHVS and CDR2 is FQNEAQ in the germline V gene. V lost 4 bases, J lost 0 bases, and 11 bases stayed unmatched.

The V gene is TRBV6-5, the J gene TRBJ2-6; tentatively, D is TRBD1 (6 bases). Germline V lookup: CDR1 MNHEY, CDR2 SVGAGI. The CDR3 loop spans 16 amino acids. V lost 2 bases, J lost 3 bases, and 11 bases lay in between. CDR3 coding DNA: TGTGCCAGCAGTTACGATACAGGGTTTGGGGCCAACGTCCTGACTTTC. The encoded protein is CASSYDTGFGANVLTF.

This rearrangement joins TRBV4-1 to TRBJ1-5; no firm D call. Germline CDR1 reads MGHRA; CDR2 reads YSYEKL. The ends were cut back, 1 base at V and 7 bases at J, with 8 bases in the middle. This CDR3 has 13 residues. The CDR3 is CASSQGARQPQHF. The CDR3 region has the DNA TGCGCCAGCAGCCAAGGGGCCCGCCAGCCCCAGCATTTT.

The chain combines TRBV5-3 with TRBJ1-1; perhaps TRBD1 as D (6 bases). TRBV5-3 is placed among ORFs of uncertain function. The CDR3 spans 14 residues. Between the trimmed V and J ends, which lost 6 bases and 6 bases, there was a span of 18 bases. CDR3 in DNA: TGTGCCAGAAACCCCACCGACAGGTGTCCTGAAGCTTTCTTT. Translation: CARNPTDRCPEAFF.

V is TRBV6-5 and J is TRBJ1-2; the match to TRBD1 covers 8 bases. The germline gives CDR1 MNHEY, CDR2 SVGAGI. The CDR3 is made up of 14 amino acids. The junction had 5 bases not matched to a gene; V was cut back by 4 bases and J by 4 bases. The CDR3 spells CASSFIDRGYGYTF. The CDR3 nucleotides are TGTGCCAGCAGTTTTATCGACAGGGGCTATGGCTACACCTTC.

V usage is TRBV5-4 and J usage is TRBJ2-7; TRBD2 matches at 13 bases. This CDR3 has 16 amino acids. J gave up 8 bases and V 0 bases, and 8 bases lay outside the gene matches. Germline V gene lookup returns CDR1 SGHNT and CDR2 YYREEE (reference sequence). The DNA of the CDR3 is TGTGCCAGCAGCTTGGGAGGGACTAGCGGGACCAACCAGCAGTACTTC. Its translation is CASSLGGTSGTNQQYF. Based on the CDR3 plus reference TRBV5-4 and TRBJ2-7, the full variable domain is ETGVTQSPTHLIKTRGQQVTLRCSSQSGHNTVSWYQQALGQGPQFIFQYYREEENGRGNFPPRFSGLQFPNYSSELNVNALELDDSALYLCASSLGGTSGTNQQYFGPGTRLTVT.

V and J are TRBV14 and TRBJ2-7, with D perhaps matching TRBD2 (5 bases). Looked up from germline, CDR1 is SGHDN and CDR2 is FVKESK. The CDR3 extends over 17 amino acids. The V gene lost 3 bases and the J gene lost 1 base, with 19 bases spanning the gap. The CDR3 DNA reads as TGTGCCAGCAGCCATAGAGAGGGCGTCGGCCCGTCCTACGAGCAGTACTTC. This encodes CASSHREGVGPSYEQYF.

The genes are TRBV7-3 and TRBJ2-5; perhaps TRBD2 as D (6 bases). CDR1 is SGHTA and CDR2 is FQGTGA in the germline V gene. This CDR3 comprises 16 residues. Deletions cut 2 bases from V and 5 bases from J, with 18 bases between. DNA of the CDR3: TGTGCCAGCAGCTTAGTCGTGGGAGGATCGGTGGAGACCCAGTACTTC. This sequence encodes CASSLVVGGSVETQYF. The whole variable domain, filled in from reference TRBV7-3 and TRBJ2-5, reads GAGVSQTPSNKVTEKGKYVELRCDPISGHTALYWYRQSLGQGPEFLIYFQGTGAADDSGLPNDRFFAVRPEGSVSTLKIQRTERGDSAVYLCASSLVVGGSVETQYFGPGTRLLVL.

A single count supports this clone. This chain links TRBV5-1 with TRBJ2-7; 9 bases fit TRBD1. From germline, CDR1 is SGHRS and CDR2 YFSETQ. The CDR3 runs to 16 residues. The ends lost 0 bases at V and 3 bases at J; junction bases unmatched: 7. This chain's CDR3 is CASSLGAGQGYYEQYF. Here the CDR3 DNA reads TGCGCCAGCAGCTTGGGGGCGGGACAGGGCTACTACGAGCAGTACTTC.

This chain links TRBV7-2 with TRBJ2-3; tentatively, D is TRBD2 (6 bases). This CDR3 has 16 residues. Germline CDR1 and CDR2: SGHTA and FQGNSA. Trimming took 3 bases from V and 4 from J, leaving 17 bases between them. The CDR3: CASSFWRDGPADTQYF. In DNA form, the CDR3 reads TGTGCCAGCAGCTTTTGGCGGGACGGTCCTGCAGATACGCAGTATTTT. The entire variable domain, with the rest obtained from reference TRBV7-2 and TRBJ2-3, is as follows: GAGVSQSPSNKVTEKGKDVELRCDPISGHTALYWYRQSLGQGLEFLIYFQGNSAPDKSGLPSDRFSAERTGGSVSTLTIQRTQQEDSAVYLCASSFWRDGPADTQYFGPGTRLTVL.

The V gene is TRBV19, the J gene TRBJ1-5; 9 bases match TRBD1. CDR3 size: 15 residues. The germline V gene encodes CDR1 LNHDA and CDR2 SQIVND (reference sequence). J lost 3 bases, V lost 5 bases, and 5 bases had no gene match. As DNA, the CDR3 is TGTGCCAGTAGTCCGGACAGGGGTTACAATCAGCCCCAGCATTTT. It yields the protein CASSPDRGYNQPQHF.

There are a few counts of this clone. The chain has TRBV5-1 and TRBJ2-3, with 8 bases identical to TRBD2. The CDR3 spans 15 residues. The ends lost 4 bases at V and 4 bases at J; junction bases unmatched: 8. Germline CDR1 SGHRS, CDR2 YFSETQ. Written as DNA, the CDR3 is TGCGCCAGCAGCCCCTCGGGGGGGAGTCCAGATACGCAGTATTTT. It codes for CASSPSGGSPDTQYF.

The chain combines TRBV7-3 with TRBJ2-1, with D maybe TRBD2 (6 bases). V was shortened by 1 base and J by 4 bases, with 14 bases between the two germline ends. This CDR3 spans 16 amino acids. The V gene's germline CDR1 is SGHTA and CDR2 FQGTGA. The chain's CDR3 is CASSLNGAGLYNEQFF. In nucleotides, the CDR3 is TGTGCCAGCAGCTTAAATGGTGCGGGACTTTACAATGAGCAGTTCTTC.

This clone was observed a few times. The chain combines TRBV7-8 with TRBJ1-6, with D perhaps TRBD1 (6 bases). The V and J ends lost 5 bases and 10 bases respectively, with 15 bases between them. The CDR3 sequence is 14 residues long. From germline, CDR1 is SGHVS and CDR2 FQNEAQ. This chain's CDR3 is CASSMSGDRSPLHF. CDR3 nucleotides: TGTGCCAGCAGCATGTCAGGGGATCGGTCACCCCTCCACTTT.

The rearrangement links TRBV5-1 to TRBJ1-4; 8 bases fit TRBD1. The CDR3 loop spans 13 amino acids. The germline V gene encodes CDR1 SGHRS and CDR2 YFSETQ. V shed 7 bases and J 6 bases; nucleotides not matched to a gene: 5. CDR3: CASRQGMDEKLFF. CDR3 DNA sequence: TGCGCCAGCCGACAGGGGATGGATGAAAAACTGTTTTTT.

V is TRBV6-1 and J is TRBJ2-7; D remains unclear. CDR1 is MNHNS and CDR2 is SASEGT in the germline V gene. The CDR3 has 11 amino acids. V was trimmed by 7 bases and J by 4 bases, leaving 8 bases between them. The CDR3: CASTSFYEQYF. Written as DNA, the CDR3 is TGTGCCAGCACTTCCTTTTACGAGCAGTACTTC.

In DNA form, the CDR3 reads TGTGCCAGCAGCCAAAAACCGGTAAGGACTACCGACGGTGAGCAGTTCTTC. Translated: CASSQKPVRTTDGEQFF. The chain couples TRBV4-2 to TRBJ2-1; tentatively, D is TRBD2 (6 bases). The CDR3 extends over 17 amino acids. The V end lost 2 bases, the J end lost 9 bases, and 23 bases lay between the germline ends. Looked up from germline, CDR1 is LGHNA and CDR2 is YNFKEQ.

Here the CDR3 DNA reads TGTGCCAGCAGCCCCTCCGGGCTAGCTCAAATACACAATGAGCAGTTCTTC. It codes for CASSPSGLAQIHNEQFF. The V call is TRBV7-9, the J call TRBJ2-1; D perhaps matches TRBD2 (5 bases). Germline-derived CDR1 and CDR2 are SEHNR and FQNEAQ (reference sequence). Trimming stripped 5 bases from V and 5 bases from J, with 22 bases between. This CDR3 contains 17 residues.

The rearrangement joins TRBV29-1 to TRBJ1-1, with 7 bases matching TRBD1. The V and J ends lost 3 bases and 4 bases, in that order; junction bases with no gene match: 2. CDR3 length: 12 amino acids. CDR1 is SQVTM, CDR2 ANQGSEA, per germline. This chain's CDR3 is CSVEGQPTEAFF. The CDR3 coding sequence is TGCAGCGTTGAGGGACAGCCCACTGAAGCTTTCTTT.

The CDR3 bases are TGTGCCAGTAAGGGAGACAGGGGGTTTACCGGGGAGCTGTTTTTT. Residues: CASKGDRGFTGELFF. The chain couples TRBV2 to TRBJ2-2; TRBD1 agrees at 9 bases. This CDR3 has 15 residues. The ends lost 9 bases at V and 5 bases at J; junction bases unmatched: 10. CDR1 and CDR2 from the germline V gene are SNHLY and FYNNEI.

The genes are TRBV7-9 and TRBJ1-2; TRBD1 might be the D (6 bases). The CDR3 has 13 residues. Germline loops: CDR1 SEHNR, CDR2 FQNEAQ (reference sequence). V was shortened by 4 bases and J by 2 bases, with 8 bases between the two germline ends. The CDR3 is CASSYGQNYGYTF. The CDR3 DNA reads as TGTGCCAGCAGCTATGGACAGAACTATGGCTACACCTTC.

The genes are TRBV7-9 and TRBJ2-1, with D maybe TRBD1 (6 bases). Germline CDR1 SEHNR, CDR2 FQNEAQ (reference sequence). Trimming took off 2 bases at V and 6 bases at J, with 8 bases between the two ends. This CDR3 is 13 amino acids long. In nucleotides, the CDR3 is TGTGCCAGCAGCTTATCCAGGGGCAATGAGCAGTTCTTC. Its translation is CASSLSRGNEQFF.

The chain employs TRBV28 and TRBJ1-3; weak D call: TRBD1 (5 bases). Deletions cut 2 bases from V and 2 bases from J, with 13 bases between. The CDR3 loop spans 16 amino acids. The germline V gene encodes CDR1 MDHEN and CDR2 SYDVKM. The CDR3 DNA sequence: TGTGCCAGCAGTTTAGATACAGGAGACCCTGGAAACACCATATATTTT. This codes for CASSLDTGDPGNTIYF.

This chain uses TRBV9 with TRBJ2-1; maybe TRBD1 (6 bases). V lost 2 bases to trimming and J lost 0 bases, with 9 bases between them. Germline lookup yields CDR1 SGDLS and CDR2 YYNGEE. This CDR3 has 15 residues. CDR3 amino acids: CASSVRGSSYNEQFF. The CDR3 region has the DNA TGTGCCAGCAGCGTTAGGGGGAGCTCCTACAATGAGCAGTTCTTC.

In DNA, the CDR3 is TGTGCCAGCAGCTTTCCCCAGGGGACCTACAATGAGCAGTTCTTC. Protein: CASSFPQGTYNEQFF. The V call is TRBV5-4, the J call TRBJ2-1; possibly TRBD1 for D (6 bases). Germline V gene data show CDR1 as SGHNT and CDR2 as YYREEE (reference sequence). V was cut by 2 bases and J by 2 bases, with 11 bases left in between. The CDR3 runs to 15 residues. The full variable domain, completed using reference TRBV5-4 and TRBJ2-1, is ETGVTQSPTHLIKTRGQQVTLRCSSQSGHNTVSWYQQALGQGPQFIFQYYREEENGRGNFPPRFSGLQFPNYSSELNVNALELDDSALYLCASSFPQGTYNEQFFGPGTRLTVL.

CDR3 loop: CASSLAGGADTQYF. The CDR3 nucleotides read TGCGCCAGCAGCTTAGCGGGGGGGGCAGATACGCAGTATTTT. The rearrangement links TRBV5-1 to TRBJ2-3, with 10 bases fitting TRBD2. Trimming cost V 2 bases and J 4 bases; bases outside gene matches: 1. CDR1 SGHRS and CDR2 YFSETQ come from the germline V gene. The CDR3 consists of 14 residues.

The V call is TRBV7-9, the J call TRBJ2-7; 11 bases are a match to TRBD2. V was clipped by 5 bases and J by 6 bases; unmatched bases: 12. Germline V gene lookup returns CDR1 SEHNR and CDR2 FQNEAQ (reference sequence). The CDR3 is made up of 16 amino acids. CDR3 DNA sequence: TGTGCCAGCAGCCCTATAGCGGGAGGGGAGATGCGCGAGCAGTACTTC. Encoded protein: CASSPIAGGEMREQYF.

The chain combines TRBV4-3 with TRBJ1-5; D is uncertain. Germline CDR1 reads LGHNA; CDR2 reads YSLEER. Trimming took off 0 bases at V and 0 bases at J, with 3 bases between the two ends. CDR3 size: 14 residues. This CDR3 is CASSQDSSNQPQHF. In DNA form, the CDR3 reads TGCGCCAGCAGCCAAGATAGTAGCAATCAGCCCCAGCATTTT.

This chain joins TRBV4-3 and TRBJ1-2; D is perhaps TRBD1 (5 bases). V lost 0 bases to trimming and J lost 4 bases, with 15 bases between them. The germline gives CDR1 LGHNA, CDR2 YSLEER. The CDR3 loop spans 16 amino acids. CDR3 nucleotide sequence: TGCGCCAGCAGCCAAGATTACACATCTCAGGGCTATGGCTACACCTTC. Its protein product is CASSQDYTSQGYGYTF.

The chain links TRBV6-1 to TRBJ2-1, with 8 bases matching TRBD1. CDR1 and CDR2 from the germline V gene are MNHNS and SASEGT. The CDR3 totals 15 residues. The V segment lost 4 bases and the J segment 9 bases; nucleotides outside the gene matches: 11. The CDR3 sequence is CASSADRGDTREQFF. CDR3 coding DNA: TGTGCCAGCAGTGCCGACAGGGGAGACACACGTGAGCAGTTCTTC.